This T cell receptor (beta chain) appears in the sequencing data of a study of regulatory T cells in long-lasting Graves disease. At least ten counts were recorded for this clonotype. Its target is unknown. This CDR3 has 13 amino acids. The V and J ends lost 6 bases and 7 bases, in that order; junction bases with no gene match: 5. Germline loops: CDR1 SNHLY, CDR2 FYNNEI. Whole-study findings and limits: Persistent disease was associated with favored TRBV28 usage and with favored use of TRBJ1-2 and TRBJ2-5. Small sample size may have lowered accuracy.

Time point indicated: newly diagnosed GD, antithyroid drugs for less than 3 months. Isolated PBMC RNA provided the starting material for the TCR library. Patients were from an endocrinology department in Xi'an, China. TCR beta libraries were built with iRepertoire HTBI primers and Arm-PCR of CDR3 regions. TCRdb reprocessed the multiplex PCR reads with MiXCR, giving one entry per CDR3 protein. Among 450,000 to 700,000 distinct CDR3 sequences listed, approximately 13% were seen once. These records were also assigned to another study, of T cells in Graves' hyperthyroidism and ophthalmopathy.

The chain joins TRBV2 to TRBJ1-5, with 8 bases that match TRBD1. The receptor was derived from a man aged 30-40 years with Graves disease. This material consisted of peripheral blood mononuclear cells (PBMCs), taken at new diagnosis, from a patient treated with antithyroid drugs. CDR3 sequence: CASRDREEQPQHF. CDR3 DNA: TGTGCCAGCAGGGACAGGGAAGAACAGCCCCAGCATTTT.